This T cell receptor beta chain was sequenced for a study of blood T cell repertoires in COVID-19. Study summary: Acute and convalescent COVID-19 samples came from the United States, Italy and Spain. Sources were T cells, B-cell-depleted T cells, or PBMCs; the material itself was cDNA or gDNA.

As handled by the study authors: Estimates of nucleated cell counts were drawn from the amplification of reference gene primers. Sequencing used immunoSEQ multiplex PCR; TCRdb keeps in-frame clones, though not all of them. That table supplies the V and J calls and clone size; D and trimming were determined from the DNA. This sample yields fewer than 350,000 clones, of which more than 75% are seen a single time; roughly 2.1% belongs to the top ten. Grouping used clinical history reported by participants in a survey and questionnaire. Sample: PBMCs or T cells enriched from blood (not recorded which). This TCR derives from a woman aged 40 to 50 with acute COVID-19.

The CDR3 DNA sequence: TGTGCCAGCAGCTCAGAGACTAGGACAGGGAACACTGAAGCTTTCTTT. Translation: CASSSETRTGNTEAFF. The chain is built from TRBV5-8 and TRBJ1-1; 7 positions match TRBD1. Germline CDR1 is SGHTS and CDR2 is YDEGEE. Trimming at V came to 3 bases and at J to 1 base, leaving 9 bases not matched to a gene. This CDR3 is 16 amino acids long.